The entry below gives a single T cell receptor beta chain sequence along with its context. The antigen it binds to is not known. No qualities accompany the bases; no much larger clone lies one base away. Each collaborating institution followed its own protocols to collect whole blood in K2EDTA tubes. Collaborator samples were shipped for TCRbeta analysis as frozen whole blood, isolated PBMCs, or DNA extracted from either sample type. The germline V gene specifies MNHEY as CDR1 and SVGAGI as CDR2. The CDR3 holds 13 amino acids from the cysteine to the phenylalanine. The kept DNA is CDR3 alone, 39 bases in frame from the first base. The junction carries 12 bases between V and J, which are trimmed by 5 bases and 5 bases respectively. TCRbeta CDR3 regions were amplified from genomic DNA using the immunoSEQ Assay, a bias-controlled multiplex PCR. From the authors' description of their analysis: Nucleated cell counts per sample were estimated from amplification of reference gene primers within the assay. To quantify the absolute abundance of each unique TCRbeta CDR3 rearrangement, sequence reads were collapsed and filtered. For each sample, productive Simpson clonality was calculated by taking the square root of Simpson's diversity index across productive rearrangements. Imported from immuneACCESS, the table was reduced by TCRdb to in-frame sequences with V and J called. These copies leave out some clones; in studies compared against another copy, an unresolved V gene accounts for under half, and the cause of the remainder is not known. The V and J calls and the clone size are those of that table, but D and trimming were determined from the DNA. Present in this sample are some 530,000 clones, 70% to 90% of which were seen just once. About 3.2% of the sample is held by the ten biggest clonotypes.

These data are taken from a study of blood T cell repertoires in COVID-19 (dated by TCRdb to 2020 to 2022). Concerning the study at large: Samples from collaborators originated in the United States, Italy and Spain and spanned both the acute and convalescent phases of COVID-19. The material from the prospective study consisted of cDNA or gDNA derived from T cells, B-cell-depleted T cells, or PBMCs. Subjects who had been exposed to COVID-19, were actively infected with it, or had recovered from it provided the deeply sampled blood TCRbeta repertoires that made up the dataset. A freely available public database, intended as a resource for researchers studying the immune response to SARS-CoV-2, is where the repertoires were released. Samples came from the ongoing ImmuneRACE study (first 160 participants) plus 1,254 subjects from 6 global collaborators. The sample metadata nearly always contained a de-identified subject ID, COVID-19 status, age in years and sex. HLA class I and class II types, where available, came from metadata supplied by the sample provider rather than from assay-based typing. The study at large found these results: The amount of clinical and demographic metadata varied by source and participant and was provided uncurated.

The chain joins TRBV6-5 to TRBJ1-1; TRBD1 is a weak D gene call, 5 bases matching. The receptor was derived from a human donor in a cohort sampled during active COVID-19. Sequenced input: peripheral blood. At the DNA level, the sequence is TGTGCCAGCAGTATGGGGGGGTGGACTGAAGCTTTCTTT. It translates to CASSMGGWTEAFF.